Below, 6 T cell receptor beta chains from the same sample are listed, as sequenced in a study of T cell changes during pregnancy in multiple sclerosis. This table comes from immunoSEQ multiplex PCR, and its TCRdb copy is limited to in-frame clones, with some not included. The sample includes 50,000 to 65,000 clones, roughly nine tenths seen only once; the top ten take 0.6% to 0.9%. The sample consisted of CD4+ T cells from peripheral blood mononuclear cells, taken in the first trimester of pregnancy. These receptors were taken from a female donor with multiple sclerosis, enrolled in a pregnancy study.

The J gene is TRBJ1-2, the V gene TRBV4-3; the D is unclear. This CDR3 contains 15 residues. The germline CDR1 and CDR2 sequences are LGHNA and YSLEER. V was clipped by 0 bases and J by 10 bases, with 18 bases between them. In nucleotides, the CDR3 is TGCGCCAGCAGCCAAGAGCCGAACAGCGTGGAGGCCTACACCTTC. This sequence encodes CASSQEPNSVEAYTF.

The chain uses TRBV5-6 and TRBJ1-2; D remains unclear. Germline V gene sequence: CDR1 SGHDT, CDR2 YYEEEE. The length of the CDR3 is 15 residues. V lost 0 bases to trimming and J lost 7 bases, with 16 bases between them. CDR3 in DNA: TGTGCCAGCAGCTTGGATCCCGGTTTTACCTCTGGCTACACCTTC. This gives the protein CASSLDPGFTSGYTF.

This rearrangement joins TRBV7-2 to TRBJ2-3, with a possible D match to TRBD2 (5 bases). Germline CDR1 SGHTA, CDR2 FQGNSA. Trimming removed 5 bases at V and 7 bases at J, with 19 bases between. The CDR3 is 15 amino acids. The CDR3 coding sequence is TGTGCCAGCAGCCTTACTGGAGACTACTGGAATACGCAGTATTTT. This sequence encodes CASSLTGDYWNTQYF.

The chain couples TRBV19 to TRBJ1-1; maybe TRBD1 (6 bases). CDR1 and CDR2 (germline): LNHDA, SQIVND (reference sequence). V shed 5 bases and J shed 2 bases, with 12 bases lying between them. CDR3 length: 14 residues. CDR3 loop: CASSLQGRNTEAFF. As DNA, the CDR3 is TGTGCCAGTAGTCTACAGGGACGTAACACTGAAGCTTTCTTT.

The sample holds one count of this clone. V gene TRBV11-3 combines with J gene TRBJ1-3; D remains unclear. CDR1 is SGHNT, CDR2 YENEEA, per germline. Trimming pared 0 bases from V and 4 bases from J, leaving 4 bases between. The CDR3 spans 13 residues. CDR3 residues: CASSLDLGNTIYF. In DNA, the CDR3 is TGTGCCAGCAGCTTAGACCTCGGAAACACCATATATTTT.

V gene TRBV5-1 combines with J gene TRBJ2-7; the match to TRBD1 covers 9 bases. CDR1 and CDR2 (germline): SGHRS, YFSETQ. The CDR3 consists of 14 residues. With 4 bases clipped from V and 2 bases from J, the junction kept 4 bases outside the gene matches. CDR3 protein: CASSRDRAAYEQYF. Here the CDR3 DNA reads TGCGCCAGCAGCCGGGACAGGGCAGCCTACGAGCAGTACTTC.